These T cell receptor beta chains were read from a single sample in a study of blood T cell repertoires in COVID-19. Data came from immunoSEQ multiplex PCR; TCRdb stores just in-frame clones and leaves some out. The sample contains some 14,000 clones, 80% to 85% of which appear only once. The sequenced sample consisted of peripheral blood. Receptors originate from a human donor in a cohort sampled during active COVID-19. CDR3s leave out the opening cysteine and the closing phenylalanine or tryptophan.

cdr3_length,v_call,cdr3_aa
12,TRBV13,ASSLRSGGTEAF
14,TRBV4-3,ASSHRPSPTDTEAF
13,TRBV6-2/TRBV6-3,ASSPTGGRRETQY
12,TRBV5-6,ASSSGTGVEKLF
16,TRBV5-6,ASSLAGSGGMVHNEQF
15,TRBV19,ASSMRQGAKGINEQF
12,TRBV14,ASSQGRINSPLH
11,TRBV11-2,ASSLEDIYEQY
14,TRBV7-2,ASSPLAGGSYNEQF
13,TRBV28,ASSFGGAGANVLT
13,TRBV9,ASSVARNPYGELF
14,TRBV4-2,ASSQDGGTSTDTQY
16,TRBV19,ASSIDLRGRPNTGELF
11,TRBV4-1,ASSPLSSYEQY